The 28 T cell receptor beta chains below come from one sample, sequenced in a study of blood T cell repertoires in COVID-19. Only in-frame clones appear in the TCRdb table, and some are missing; sequencing was by immunoSEQ multiplex PCR. This sample carries roughly 150,000 clones, approximately 81% of them seen once, and the ten largest clones take around 5.1%. Sequenced input: PBMCs or T cells enriched from blood (not recorded which). The receptors were sampled from a woman between 35 and 50 years old with acute COVID-19.

The rearrangement uses TRBV29-1 and TRBJ1-4; D is uncertain. Deletions cut 2 bases from V and 6 bases from J, with 10 bases between. CDR3 length: 13 residues. CDR1 is SQVTM and CDR2 is ANQGSEA in the germline V gene. For the CDR3, the DNA is TGCAGCGTTGAATCCGGTCTGGATGAAAAACTGTTTTTT. Translation gives CSVESGLDEKLFF.

The rearrangement joins TRBV7-6 to TRBJ1-5; TRBD1 is a possible D gene (5 bases). This CDR3 spans 16 amino acids. V gave up 1 base and J gave up 2 bases, with 12 bases separating them. Germline CDR1 SGHVS, CDR2 FNYEAQ. The CDR3: CASSLESGTRNQPQHF. The CDR3 nucleotides are TGTGCCAGCAGCTTAGAGTCTGGGACTCGCAATCAGCCCCAGCATTTT.

For this clone: The junction departs from the called germline gene at one end, perhaps through a read error. V and J are TRBV5-1 and TRBJ2-6; the match to TRBD1 covers 11 bases. The CDR3 length is 16 residues. The germline CDR1 and CDR2 sequences are SGHRS and YFSETQ. CDR3 nucleotides: TGCGCCAGCAGCTTCGGACCGGGACAGGGGGGCAACGTCCTGACTTTC. This translates into CASSFGPGQGGNVLTF.

This clone was seen just once. V is TRBV3-1 (or the pseudogene TRBV3-2) and J is TRBJ1-1; the match to TRBD1 covers 8 bases. Germline CDR1 and CDR2: LGHDT and YNNKEL (reference sequence). With 4 bases clipped from V and 5 bases from J, the junction kept 6 bases outside the gene matches. This CDR3 spans 14 amino acids. The CDR3 protein is CASSLQGARTEAFF. For the CDR3, the DNA is TGTGCCAGCAGCCTCCAGGGGGCGAGGACTGAAGCTTTCTTT.

The rearrangement joins TRBV7-9 to TRBJ2-1; 7 bases agree with TRBD2. The CDR3 contains 16 residues. With V trimmed by 1 base and J by 4 bases, 7 bases remained unmatched. Germline values: CDR1 SEHNR, CDR2 FQNEAQ (reference sequence). CDR3 bases: TGTGCCAGCAGCTTAGGGCTAGCGGTCCATTACAATGAGCAGTTCTTC. Protein product: CASSLGLAVHYNEQFF.

The chain couples TRBV11-3 to TRBJ2-3, with 7 bases fitting TRBD1. Germline loops: CDR1 SGHNT, CDR2 YENEEA. The CDR3 has 15 residues. After removal of 5 bases from V and 0 bases from J, the junction contained 5 bases not matched to a gene. The DNA of the CDR3 is TGTGCCAGCAGCCCCGGGACAGCTAGCACAGATACGCAGTATTTT. Translating it yields CASSPGTASTDTQYF.

The chain employs TRBV6-5 and TRBJ1-1; the match to TRBD1 covers 7 bases. V dropped 6 bases and J dropped 7; count of bases not matched to a gene: 11. The CDR3 loop spans 14 amino acids. Germline loops: CDR1 MNHEY, CDR2 SVGAGI. CDR3 sequence (DNA): TGTGCCAGCAGCCCACAGGGGTCCTCTATTGAAGCTTTCTTT. Translated, it gives CASSPQGSSIEAFF.

A single count supports this clone. The V and J genes are TRBV2 and TRBJ2-5; the match to TRBD2 covers 9 bases. CDR1 and CDR2 (germline): SNHLY, FYNNEI. This CDR3 spans 16 amino acids. Unmatched junction bases numbered 7, after V lost 4 bases and J lost 1 base. Here the CDR3 DNA reads TGTGCCAGCAGTGGACTAGCGGAACTACTCCAAGAGACCCAGTACTTC. Residues: CASSGLAELLQETQYF. Drawing the rest from reference TRBV2 and TRBJ2-5, the complete variable domain is EPEVTQTPSHQVTQMGQEVILRCVPISNHLYFYWYRQILGQKVEFLVSFYNNEISEKSEIFDDQFSVERPDGSNFTLKIRSTKLEDSAMYFCASSGLAELLQETQYFGPGTRLLVL.

The chain combines TRBV6-1 with TRBJ2-3, with 10 nucleotides matching TRBD1. This CDR3 has 16 residues. V lost 4 bases, J lost 6 bases, and 10 bases stayed unmatched. In germline, CDR1 is MNHNS, CDR2 SASEGT. This CDR3 is CASSGLRDRGRDTQYF. CDR3 coding DNA: TGTGCCAGCAGTGGGCTAAGAGACAGGGGGCGGGATACGCAGTATTTT.

The chain employs TRBV20-1 and TRBJ2-2; TRBD2 might be the D (6 bases). Looked up from germline, CDR1 is DFQATT and CDR2 is SNEGSKA (reference sequence). This CDR3 spans 11 amino acids. Trimming shortened V by 5 bases and J by 7 bases, and 8 bases separated the two germline ends. The CDR3 bases are TGCAGTGCTGGGACTTACGGGGAGCTGTTTTTT. Protein sequence: CSAGTYGELFF.

The gene calls are TRBV18 and TRBJ1-4; 10 bases line up with TRBD1. The CDR3 contains 14 residues. Germline loops: CDR1 KGHSH, CDR2 LQKENI. V trimming: 3 bases; J trimming: 5 bases; junction bases outside the gene matches: 0. The CDR3 loop reads CASSPDRGNEKLFF. CDR3 coding DNA: TGTGCCAGCTCACCGGACAGGGGGAATGAAAAACTGTTTTTT.

This rearrangement joins TRBV19 to TRBJ1-2; D is perhaps TRBD1 (5 bases). Trimming took off 4 bases at V and 3 bases at J, with 15 bases between the two ends. The CDR3 has 15 amino acids. Germline V gene lookup returns CDR1 LNHDA and CDR2 SQIVND (reference sequence). The CDR3 bases are TGTGCCAGTAGTACCTCCACCGGGACTTACTATGGCTACACCTTC. Translating gives CASSTSTGTYYGYTF. Full variable domain (rest looked up from reference TRBV19 and TRBJ1-2): DGGITQSPKYLFRKEGQNVTLSCEQNLNHDAMYWYRQDPGQGLRLIYYSQIVNDFQKGDIAEGYSVSREKKESFPLTVTSAQKNPTAFYLCASSTSTGTYYGYTFGSGTRLTVV.

The rearrangement joins TRBV12-5 to TRBJ2-1; 10 nucleotides align to TRBD1. Germline trimming cut 3 bases from V and 6 bases from J; bases unmatched to any gene: 5. This CDR3 has 15 amino acids. Germline V lookup: CDR1 LGHNT, CDR2 FRNRAP. CDR3 in amino acids: CASGFPGQGGNEQFF. CDR3 DNA: TGTGCTAGTGGTTTCCCTGGACAGGGGGGCAATGAGCAGTTCTTC.

The chain couples TRBV30 to TRBJ2-5, with 14 bases identical to TRBD2. In germline, CDR1 is GTSNPN, CDR2 SVGIG (reference sequence). The CDR3 spans 14 residues. After removal of 5 bases from V and 2 bases from J, the junction contained 1 base not matched to a gene. The CDR3 region has the DNA TGTGCCTGGGGACTAGCGGGAGGACAAGAGACCCAGTACTTC. It encodes CAWGLAGGQETQYF.

This clone appeared a single time. The chain couples TRBV12-1 to TRBJ2-5; no DNA check was done on the table's D call, TRBD2. TRBV12-1 counts as a pseudogene. The CDR3 runs 15 residues. The CDR3 loop is CASSFGRAWQETQYF. For the CDR3, the DNA is TGTGCCAGCAGCTTCGGGAGGGCGTGGCAAGAGACCCAGTACTTC.

This sequence joins TRBV5-4 and TRBJ2-2; TRBD2 matches at 11 bases. CDR1 is SGHNT, CDR2 YYREEE, per germline (reference sequence). The CDR3 length is 19 residues. Germline trimming cut 1 base from V and 5 bases from J; bases unmatched to any gene: 13. The CDR3 region is CASSLIASSGRRQTGELFF. For the CDR3, the DNA is TGTGCCAGCAGCTTGATAGCCTCTAGCGGGAGGCGTCAAACCGGGGAGCTGTTTTTT.

The chain employs TRBV9 and TRBJ2-1; 9 positions match TRBD2. There are 16 residues in the CDR3. The V and J ends lost 4 bases and 4 bases, in that order; junction bases with no gene match: 9. The V gene's germline CDR1 is SGDLS and CDR2 YYNGEE. This chain's CDR3 is CASSKVGTSRYNEQFF. In DNA, the CDR3 is TGTGCCAGCAGCAAAGTGGGGACTAGCCGGTACAATGAGCAGTTCTTC.

The rearrangement uses TRBV28 and TRBJ2-3; no clear D. Trimming removed 4 bases from V and 0 bases from J, with 8 bases in between. Germline CDR1 reads MDHEN; CDR2 reads SYDVKM. The CDR3 runs to 14 residues. The CDR3 sequence: CASSSSVSTDTQYF. CDR3 nucleotides: TGTGCCAGCAGTTCTTCCGTTAGCACAGATACGCAGTATTTT.

The rearrangement joins TRBV18 to TRBJ2-3; no clear D gene. The CDR3 is 14 residues long. The V gene lost 0 bases and the J gene lost 2 bases, with 6 bases spanning the gap. The V gene's germline CDR1 is KGHSH and CDR2 LQKENI. CDR3 amino acids: CASSPPGNTDTQYF. The CDR3 DNA reads as TGTGCCAGCTCACCACCCGGTAACACAGATACGCAGTATTTT.

V and J are TRBV2 and TRBJ1-1, with D perhaps TRBD1 (5 bases). CDR1 SNHLY and CDR2 FYNNEI come from the germline V gene. The V and J ends lost 4 bases and 2 bases respectively, with 11 bases between them. This CDR3 region has 14 residues. CDR3 coding DNA: TGTGCCAGCAGTGTAAGGGGTGGAAACACTGAAGCTTTCTTT. Translation: CASSVRGGNTEAFF.

The chain recombines TRBV2 with TRBJ2-7; D is possibly TRBD1 (5 bases). The CDR3 has 16 residues. V was clipped by 4 bases and J by 1 base, with 17 bases between them. CDR1 and CDR2 from the germline V gene are SNHLY and FYNNEI. This CDR3 is CASSGLSDSLSYEQYF. The CDR3 DNA sequence: TGTGCCAGCAGTGGCCTCAGTGACAGCCTATCCTACGAGCAGTACTTC. Filled out from reference TRBV2 and TRBJ2-7, the complete variable domain reads EPEVTQTPSHQVTQMGQEVILRCVPISNHLYFYWYRQILGQKVEFLVSFYNNEISEKSEIFDDQFSVERPDGSNFTLKIRSTKLEDSAMYFCASSGLSDSLSYEQYFGPGTRLTVT.

The chain carries TRBV9 and TRBJ1-2; D is unclear. Germline lookup yields CDR1 SGDLS and CDR2 YYNGEE. V lost 0 bases, J lost 4 bases, and 13 bases lay in between. CDR3 length equals 15 residues. CDR3 nucleotide sequence: TGTGCCAGCAGCGTAGAGGAGGGAGCGAGCTATGGCTACACCTTC. Protein product: CASSVEEGASYGYTF.

V and J are TRBV18 and TRBJ2-7, with TRBD1 identical over 7 bases. CDR1 and CDR2 (germline): KGHSH, LQKENI. J gave up 3 bases and V 3 bases, and 2 bases lay outside the gene matches. The CDR3 spans 13 residues. The DNA for the CDR3 is TGTGCCAGCTCACCCCGGGACAGCTACGAGCAGTACGTC. As protein: CASSPRDSYEQYV.

This clone was detected once. The chain has TRBV9 and TRBJ1-6, with TRBD1 as a possible D gene (5 bases). Trimming removed 2 bases from V and 9 bases from J, with 15 bases in between. This CDR3 spans 15 amino acids. Germline V gene sequence: CDR1 SGDLS, CDR2 YYNGEE. CDR3 in DNA: TGTGCCAGCAGCGTTTCGGTTGGGGCAAGTTCACCCCTCCACTTT. Translating gives CASSVSVGASSPLHF.

The rearrangement joins TRBV7-3 to TRBJ2-1; D might be TRBD1 (5 bases). Germline V gene data show CDR1 as SGHTA and CDR2 as FQGTGA. This CDR3 has 16 residues. Trimming removed 2 bases at V and 6 bases at J, with 17 bases between. CDR3 in amino acids: CASSLGLGRAGNEQFF. DNA for the CDR3: TGTGCCAGCAGCTTAGGGTTGGGCAGGGCCGGCAATGAGCAGTTCTTC.

There are a few counts of this clone. J is TRBJ1-4 and V is TRBV6-5, with D possibly TRBD1 on 5 matching bases. Looked up from germline, CDR1 is MNHEY and CDR2 is SVGAGI. V was cut by 8 bases and J by 8 bases, with 12 bases left in between. This CDR3 comprises 12 residues. The CDR3 sequence is CASRGEAEKLFF. CDR3 sequence (DNA): TGTGCCAGCCGGGGGGAGGCCGAAAAACTGTTTTTT.

The rearrangement links TRBV10-3 to TRBJ1-4; D not certain. Trimming removed 3 bases from V and 0 bases from J, with 8 bases in between. This CDR3 comprises 15 residues. In germline, CDR1 is ENHRY, CDR2 SYGVKD. The CDR3 bases are TGTGCCATCAGTGACAGCGGGGCAACTAATGAAAAACTGTTTTTT. Its protein product is CAISDSGATNEKLFF.

In its sample, this clone was seen a few times. The chain links TRBV5-1 to TRBJ2-5; D not resolved. V dropped 3 bases and J dropped 2 bases, with 2 bases sitting between them. This CDR3 has 11 amino acids. Germline V gene lookup returns CDR1 SGHRS and CDR2 YFSETQ. The CDR3 loop reads CASSSQETQYF. The CDR3 nucleotides are TGCGCCAGCAGCTCTCAAGAGACCCAGTACTTC.